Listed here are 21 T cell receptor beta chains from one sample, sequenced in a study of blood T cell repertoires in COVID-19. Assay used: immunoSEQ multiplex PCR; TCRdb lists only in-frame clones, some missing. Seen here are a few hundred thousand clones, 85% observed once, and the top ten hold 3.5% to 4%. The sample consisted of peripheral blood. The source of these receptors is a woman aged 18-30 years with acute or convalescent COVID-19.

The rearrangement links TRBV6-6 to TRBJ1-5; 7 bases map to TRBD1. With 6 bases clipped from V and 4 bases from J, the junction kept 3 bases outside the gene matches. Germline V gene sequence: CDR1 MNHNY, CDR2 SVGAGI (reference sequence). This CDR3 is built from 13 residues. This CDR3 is CASRTGENQPQHF. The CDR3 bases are TGTGCCAGCAGAACAGGGGAAAATCAGCCCCAGCATTTT.

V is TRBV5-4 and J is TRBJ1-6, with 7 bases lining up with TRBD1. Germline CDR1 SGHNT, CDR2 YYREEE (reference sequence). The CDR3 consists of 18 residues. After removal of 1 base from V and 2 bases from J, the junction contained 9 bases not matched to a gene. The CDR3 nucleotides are TGTGCCAGCAGCTTGCCAAACGACAGGGAGACCTATAATTCACCCCTCCACTTT. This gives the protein CASSLPNDRETYNSPLHF.

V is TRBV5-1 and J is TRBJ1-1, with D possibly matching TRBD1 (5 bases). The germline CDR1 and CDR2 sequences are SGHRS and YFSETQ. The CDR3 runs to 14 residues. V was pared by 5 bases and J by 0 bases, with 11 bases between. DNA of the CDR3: TGCGCCAGCAGGCAGGGAGGGATGAACACTGAAGCTTTCTTT. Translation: CASRQGGMNTEAFF.

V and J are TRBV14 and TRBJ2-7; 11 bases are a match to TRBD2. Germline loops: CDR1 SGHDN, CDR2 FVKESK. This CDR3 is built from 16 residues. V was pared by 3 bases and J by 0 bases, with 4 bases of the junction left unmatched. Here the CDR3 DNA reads TGTGCCAGCAGCCACGGACTAGCGGGTAACTCCTACGAGCAGTACTTC. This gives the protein CASSHGLAGNSYEQYF.

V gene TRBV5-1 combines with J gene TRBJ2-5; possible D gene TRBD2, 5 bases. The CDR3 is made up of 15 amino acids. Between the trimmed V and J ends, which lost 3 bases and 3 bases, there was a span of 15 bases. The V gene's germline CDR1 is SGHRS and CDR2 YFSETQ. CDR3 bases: TGCGCCAGCAGCTACTCCGGGAATCGAGAAGAGACCCAGTACTTC. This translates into CASSYSGNREETQYF.

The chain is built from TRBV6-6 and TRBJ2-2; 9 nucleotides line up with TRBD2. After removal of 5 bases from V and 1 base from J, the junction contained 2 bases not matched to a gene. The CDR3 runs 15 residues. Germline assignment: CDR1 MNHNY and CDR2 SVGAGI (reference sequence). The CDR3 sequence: CASSQTSGNTGELFF. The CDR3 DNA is TGTGCCAGCAGTCAGACTAGCGGGAACACCGGGGAGCTGTTTTTT.

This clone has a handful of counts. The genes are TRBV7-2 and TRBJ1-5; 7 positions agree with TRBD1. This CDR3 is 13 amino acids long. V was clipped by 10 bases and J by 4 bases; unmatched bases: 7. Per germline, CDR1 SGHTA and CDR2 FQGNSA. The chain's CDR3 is CATDEQGNQPQHF. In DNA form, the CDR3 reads TGTGCCACCGACGAACAGGGGAATCAGCCCCAGCATTTT.

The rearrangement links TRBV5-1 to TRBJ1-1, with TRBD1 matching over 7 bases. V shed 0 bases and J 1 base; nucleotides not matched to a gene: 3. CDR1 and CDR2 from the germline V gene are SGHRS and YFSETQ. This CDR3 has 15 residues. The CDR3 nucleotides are TGCGCCAGCAGCTTGGCCTGGGACAGGAACACTGAAGCTTTCTTT. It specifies CASSLAWDRNTEAFF.

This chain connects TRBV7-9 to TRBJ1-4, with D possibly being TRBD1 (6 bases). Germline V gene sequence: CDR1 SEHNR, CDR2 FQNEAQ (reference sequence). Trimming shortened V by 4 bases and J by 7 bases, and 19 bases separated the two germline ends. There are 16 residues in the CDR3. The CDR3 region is CASSYLGGAMAEKLFF. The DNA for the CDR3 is TGTGCCAGCAGCTACCTGGGGGGGGCGATGGCTGAAAAACTGTTTTTT.

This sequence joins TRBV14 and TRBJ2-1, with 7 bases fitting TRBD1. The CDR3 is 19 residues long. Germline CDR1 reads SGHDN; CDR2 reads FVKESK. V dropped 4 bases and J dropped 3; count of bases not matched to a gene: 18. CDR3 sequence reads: CASSPTFRTGNPYYNEQFF. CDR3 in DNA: TGTGCCAGCAGCCCGACCTTCAGGACAGGCAACCCTTACTACAATGAGCAGTTCTTC.

The CDR3 sequence is CASSQDWRQGGRQPQHF. In DNA, the CDR3 is TGTGCCAGCAGCCAAGATTGGAGACAGGGTGGGCGTCAGCCCCAGCATTTT. The gene calls are TRBV3-1 (or the pseudogene TRBV3-2) and TRBJ1-5, with 7 bases fitting TRBD1. V lost 0 bases, J lost 6 bases, and 11 bases stayed unmatched. Germline V CDR1 and CDR2: LGHDT, YNNKEL (reference sequence). CDR3 length: 17 residues.

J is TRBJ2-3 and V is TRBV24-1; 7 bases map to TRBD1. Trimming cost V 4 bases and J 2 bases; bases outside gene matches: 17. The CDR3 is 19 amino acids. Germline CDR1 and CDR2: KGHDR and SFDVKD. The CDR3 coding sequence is TGTGCCACCAGTGAATTCGTCCCGGGACAGCCCGGGTACACAGATACGCAGTATTTT. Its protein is CATSEFVPGQPGYTDTQYF.

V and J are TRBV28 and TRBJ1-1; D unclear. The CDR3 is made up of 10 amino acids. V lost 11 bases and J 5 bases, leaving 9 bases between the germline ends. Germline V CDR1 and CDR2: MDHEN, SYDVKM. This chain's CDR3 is CASGGTEAFF. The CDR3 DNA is TGTGCCTCGGGAGGGACTGAAGCTTTCTTT.

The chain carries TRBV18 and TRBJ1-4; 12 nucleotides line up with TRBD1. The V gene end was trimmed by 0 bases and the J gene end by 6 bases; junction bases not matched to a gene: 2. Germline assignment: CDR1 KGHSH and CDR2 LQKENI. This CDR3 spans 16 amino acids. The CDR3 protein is CASSPPGTGGHEKLFF. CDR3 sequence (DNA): TGTGCCAGCTCACCACCAGGGACAGGGGGCCATGAAAAACTGTTTTTT.

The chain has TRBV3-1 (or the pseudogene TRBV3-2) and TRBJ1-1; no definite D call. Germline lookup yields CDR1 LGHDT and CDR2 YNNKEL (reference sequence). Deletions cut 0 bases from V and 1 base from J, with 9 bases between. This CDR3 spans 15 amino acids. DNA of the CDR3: TGTGCCAGCAGCCAAGATACGGGGTCGAACACTGAAGCTTTCTTT. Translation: CASSQDTGSNTEAFF.

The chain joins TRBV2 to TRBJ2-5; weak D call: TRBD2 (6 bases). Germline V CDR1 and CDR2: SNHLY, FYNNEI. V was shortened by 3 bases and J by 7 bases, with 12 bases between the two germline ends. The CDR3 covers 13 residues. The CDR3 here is CASSEEGLGTQYF. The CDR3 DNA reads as TGTGCCAGCAGTGAGGAGGGGCTCGGGACCCAGTACTTC.

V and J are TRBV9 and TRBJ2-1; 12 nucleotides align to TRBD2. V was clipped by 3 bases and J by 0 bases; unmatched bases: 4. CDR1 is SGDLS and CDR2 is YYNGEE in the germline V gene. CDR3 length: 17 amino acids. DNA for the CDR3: TGTGCCAGCAGCGAGACTAGCGGGGGTTACTCCTACAATGAGCAGTTCTTC. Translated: CASSETSGGYSYNEQFF. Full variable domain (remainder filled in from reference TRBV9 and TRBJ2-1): DSGVTQTPKHLITATGQRVTLRCSPRSGDLSVYWYQQSLDQGLQFLIQYYNGEERAKGNILERFSAQQFPDLHSELNLSSLELGDSALYFCASSETSGGYSYNEQFFGPGTRLTVL.

For the CDR3, the DNA is TGTGCCAGTAGTACCCGGACATCTGACACAAGCAATCAGCCCCAGCATTTT. This sequence encodes CASSTRTSDTSNQPQHF. The chain employs TRBV19 and TRBJ1-5; maybe TRBD1 (5 bases). Germline V lookup: CDR1 LNHDA, CDR2 SQIVND (reference sequence). The CDR3 extends over 17 amino acids. The V end was cut by 4 bases, the J end by 1 base, with 17 bases between.

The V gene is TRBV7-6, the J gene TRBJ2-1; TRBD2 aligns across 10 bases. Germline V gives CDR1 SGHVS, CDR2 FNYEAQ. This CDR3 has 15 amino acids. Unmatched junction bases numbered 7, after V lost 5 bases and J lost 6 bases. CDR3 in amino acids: CASSPASGGSNEQFF. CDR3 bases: TGTGCCAGCAGCCCCGCTAGCGGGGGAAGCAATGAGCAGTTCTTC.

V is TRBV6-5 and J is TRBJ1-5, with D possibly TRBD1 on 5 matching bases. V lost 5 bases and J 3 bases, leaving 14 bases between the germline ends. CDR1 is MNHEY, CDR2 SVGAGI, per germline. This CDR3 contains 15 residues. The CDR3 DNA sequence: TGTGCCAGCAGTCCTAGGGGCTTCTCCAATCAGCCCCAGCATTTT. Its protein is CASSPRGFSNQPQHF.

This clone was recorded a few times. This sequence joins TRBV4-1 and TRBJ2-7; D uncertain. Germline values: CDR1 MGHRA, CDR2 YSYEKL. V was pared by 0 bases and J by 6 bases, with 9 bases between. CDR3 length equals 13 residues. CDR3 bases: TGCGCCAGCAGCCAAGAGGAGTATAGCGAGCAGTACTTC. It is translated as CASSQEEYSEQYF.